Described below is a single TCR beta chain sequence and its context. Original processing notes: Nucleated cell counts were estimated from reference gene primer amplification. TCRdb's copy holds only in-frame clones and misses some; the assay was immunoSEQ multiplex PCR. Clone size and V and J calls were adopted from that table, with D and trimming inferred from the DNA. The repertoire includes 250,000 to 350,000 clones, about 81% of them detected once, and around 1.6% sits in the top ten. Followed over time, Seattle patients had been enrolled while infection was active. CDR3 size: 14 residues. V lost 3 bases and J 5 bases, leaving 13 bases between the germline ends. CDR1 and CDR2 from the germline V gene are LNHDA and SQIVND (reference sequence). This sample stems from a study of blood T cell repertoires in COVID-19. Across the study: Both acute and convalescent COVID-19 samples were obtained from the United States, Italy and Spain. The cDNA or gDNA used as material had been derived from T cells, B-cell-depleted T cells, or PBMCs.

The sequencing input was peripheral blood. This sequence was found in a human donor with COVID-19, enrolled during active disease. The donor label of this sample is uncertain. The V call is TRBV19, the J call TRBJ2-5, with D tentatively TRBD1 (5 bases). The DNA for the CDR3 is TGTGCCAGTAGTATTCTTGGGGCTAGGGAGACCCAGTACTTC. Protein sequence: CASSILGARETQYF.